The T cell receptor (beta chain) described here comes from a study of CD8 T cells in Susac syndrome. Reverse transcription of roughly 0.45 to 1 ug RNA used random hexamers. Multiplex PCR with immunoSEQ amplified the TCR beta CDR3 across 54 Vbeta and 13 Jbeta. TCRdb re-derived calls from the immunoSEQ multiplex PCR reads in MiXCR, one entry per CDR3 protein. This sample has about 430,000 distinct CDR3 sequences, with roughly 85% found just once. Trimming stripped 6 bases from V and 6 bases from J, with 17 bases between. The germline V gene encodes CDR1 MNHEY and CDR2 SMNVEV (reference sequence). The CDR3 extends over 14 amino acids. Negative isolation was used for CD8+ and CD4+ T cells and FACS enrichment for TEMRA cells.

Sequences were obtained from CD8+ T cells from PBMCs. This receptor was obtained from a human donor with multiple sclerosis. The V call is TRBV27, the J call TRBJ1-1, with D possibly matching TRBD1 (6 bases). The CDR3 reads CASSFEGGLAEAFF. The CDR3 DNA is TGTGCCAGCAGCTTCGAAGGGGGGCTGGCTGAAGCTTTCTTT.